A selection of T cell receptor beta chains follows, all from one sample in a study of T cells after yellow fever vaccination. TCRdb independently ran MiXCR on the 5' RACE reads; one entry per CDR3 protein. Seen here are over 45,000 distinct CDR3 sequences, 5% to 6.5% observed once, and the top ten hold 31%. The specimen was PBMCs, either bulk or a sorted T-cell subset (CD4+, CD8+, memory, or dextramer-sorted; not recorded which), collected on the day of the yellow fever booster vaccination. These receptors came from a man younger than 35 who received the YFV17D yellow fever vaccine. Each CDR3 is given with its conserved first and last residue. A D gene is named only where the DNA matches it firmly. For some rows the clone size is stated as once, few or many, or as a class when expanded; others skip it.

>TRBV6-5|TRBJ2-3|-|many
TGTGCCAGCAGTTACGACGGGGGGCCGGGGGATACGCAGTATTTT
CASSYDGGPGDTQYF
>TRBV4-1|TRBJ2-5|-|few
TGCGCCAGCAGCCAAGCTCAGTACCAAGAGACCCAGTACTTC
CASSQAQYQETQYF
>TRBV27|TRBJ1-6|-|many
TGTGCCAGCCCAGTATCGACTAATTCACCCCTCCACTTT
CASPVSTNSPLHF
>TRBV4-2|TRBJ2-7|-|large
TGTGCCAGCAGCCCGGACAGTTACGAGCAGTACTTC
CASSPDSYEQYF
>TRBV27|TRBJ1-2|-|many
TGTGCCAGCAGCCCTACAGGACTTTATGGCTACACCTTC
CASSPTGLYGYTF
>TRBV5-6|TRBJ2-5|TRBD2|-
TGTGCCAGCAGCTTGACTAGCGGGAGGGGAGAGACCCAGTACTTC
CASSLTSGRGETQYF
>TRBV7-2|TRBJ1-2|-|few
TGTGCCAGCAGCCCACAGAGTTATGGCTACACCTTC
CASSPQSYGYTF
>TRBV20-1|TRBJ2-1|TRBD1|few
TGCAGTGCTAGGACCGACAGGGGGCTCTACAATGAGCAGTTCTTC
CSARTDRGLYNEQFF
>TRBV11-2|TRBJ2-3|-|-
TGTGCCAGCAGCTTGTCCAAGCTGGATACGCAGTATTTT
CASSLSKLDTQYF
>TRBV12-5|TRBJ1-1|-|-
TGTGCTAGTGCCCTAGGAGGGGGAACTGAAGCTTTCTTT
CASALGGGTEAFF
>TRBV7-3|TRBJ2-1|-|many
TGTGCCAGCAACTCAAACTCCGGCCGTCGGAATGAGCAGTTCTTC
CASNSNSGRRNEQFF
>TRBV16|TRBJ2-3|TRBD2|-
TGTGCCAGCAGCCAATCGGGCCTAGCGGGGGGAGCAGATACGCAGTATTTT
CASSQSGLAGGADTQYF
>TRBV12-5|TRBJ1-1|-|-
TGTGCTAGTGGTTTGGTTAATCTTAACGCTTTCTTT
CASGLVNLNAFF
>TRBV4-1|TRBJ1-2|-|many
TGCGCCAGCAGCCCGCGACAAGCTAACTATGGCTACACCTTC
CASSPRQANYGYTF
>TRBV5-1|TRBJ1-3|-|many
TGCGCCAGCAGCTTGGGCAGGACTGGAAACACCATATATTTT
CASSLGRTGNTIYF
>TRBV2|TRBJ1-5|-|few
TGTGCCAGCAGTGAAAGACGGGAAAGACAGCCCCAGCATTTT
CASSERRERQPQHF
>TRBV27|TRBJ1-6|-|many
TGTGCCAGCAGTTTCAGCGGTCGCTCCTATAATTCACCCCTCCACTTT
CASSFSGRSYNSPLHF
>TRBV9|TRBJ1-1|TRBD1|many
TGTGCCAGCAGCACCCGGGACAGGCTGAACACTGAAGCTTTCTTT
CASSTRDRLNTEAFF
>TRBV27|TRBJ1-3|-|-
TGTGCCAGCTGTAGAACGGGGTACTCCGGAAACACCATATATTTT
CASCRTGYSGNTIYF
>TRBV6-1|TRBJ1-2|TRBD1|-
TGTGCCAGCAGACCACAGGGGCTTGGCTACACCTTC
CASRPQGLGYTF